This TCR beta chain was sequenced for a study of cytomegalovirus exposure and HLA in healthy donors. Points on this clone: Its specificity is not known.

Study-level results: Sequencing depth roughly uniform across donors was assumed in presence/absence analyses. It was reported that TCR beta sequences correctly inferred the HLA-A and HLA-B alleles for most subjects.

The PCR made use of 60 Vbeta and 13 Jbeta primers. Source study methods: Per a later analysis, the number of unique TCR beta chains was around 79 million, of which roughly 11 million were shared. The method was immunoSEQ multiplex PCR; TCRdb's version includes in-frame clones alone and lacks a portion of them. That table furnishes V, J and clone size, whereas the DNA furnished D and trimming. This sample has roughly 160,000 clones, with around 80% found just once. Per germline, CDR1 SGHDT and CDR2 YYEEEE. Trimming took off 0 bases at V and 12 bases at J, with 9 bases between the two ends. This CDR3 spans 11 amino acids. Each donor's status was that of a healthy bone marrow donor.

The sequence derives from a woman aged 45-65 years in good health and CMV-seropositive. The chain carries TRBV5-6 and TRBJ1-2, with unresolved D. Input material: PBMCs. In nucleotides, the CDR3 is TGTGCCAGCAGCTTGGGGCAGATTCACACCTTC. This translates into CASSLGQIHTF.